These 20 T cell receptor beta chains originate from one sample sequenced in a study of blood T cell repertoires in COVID-19. TCRdb keeps only in-frame clones here, not all; method: immunoSEQ multiplex PCR. The sample contains fewer than 500,000 clones, more than 70% of which appear only once. The source material was PBMCs or T cells enriched from blood (not recorded which). Receptors were obtained from a young man who had recovered from COVID-19.

The chain carries TRBV28 and TRBJ1-1, with 8 bases lining up with TRBD1. Unmatched junction bases numbered 6, after V lost 5 bases and J lost 10 bases. The CDR3 is made up of 12 amino acids. Looked up from germline, CDR1 is MDHEN and CDR2 is SYDVKM. The chain's CDR3 is CASSPGTGVAFF. As DNA, the CDR3 is TGTGCCAGCAGTCCGGGGACAGGTGTAGCTTTCTTT.

The rearrangement uses TRBV18 and TRBJ1-6, with D possibly TRBD1 on 5 matching bases. V was trimmed by 3 bases and J by 7 bases, leaving 13 bases between them. CDR3 length equals 15 residues. Looked up from germline, CDR1 is KGHSH and CDR2 is LQKENI. The CDR3: CASSPLQTENSPLHF. In DNA form, the CDR3 reads TGTGCCAGCTCACCGTTACAGACAGAAAATTCACCCCTCCACTTT.

This clone has a handful of counts. The chain is built from TRBV20-1 and TRBJ1-5; D not resolved. The CDR3 length is 9 residues. Germline V lookup: CDR1 DFQATT, CDR2 SNEGSKA (reference sequence). The ends were cut back, 6 bases at V and 9 bases at J, with 6 bases in the middle. CDR3: CSAPGPQHF. The CDR3 nucleotides are TGCAGTGCCCCAGGGCCCCAGCATTTT.

This chain uses TRBV27 with TRBJ1-3; maybe TRBD1 (6 bases). Germline assignment: CDR1 MNHEY and CDR2 SMNVEV (reference sequence). The ends were cut back, 0 bases at V and 6 bases at J, with 9 bases in the middle. The CDR3 totals 14 residues. The DNA of the CDR3 is TGTGCCAGCAGTTTATCGGCAGGGGCAAACACCATATATTTT. Residues: CASSLSAGANTIYF.

The chain recombines TRBV30 with TRBJ1-5, with no clear D. The CDR3 extends over 13 amino acids. Trimming removed 2 bases at V and 5 bases at J, with 10 bases between. CDR1 GTSNPN and CDR2 SVGIG come from the germline V gene (reference sequence). CDR3 in DNA: TGTGCCTGGAGTACCGAGTACGATCAGCCCCAGCATTTT. This codes for CAWSTEYDQPQHF. The full variable domain, its missing parts supplied by reference TRBV30 and TRBJ1-5, is SQTIHQWPATLVQPVGSPLSLECTVEGTSNPNLYWYRQAAGRGLQLLFYSVGIGQISSEVPQNLSASRPQDRQFILSSKKLLLSDSGFYLCAWSTEYDQPQHFGDGTRLSIL.

This chain connects TRBV7-9 to TRBJ2-5; TRBD1 might be the D (6 bases). V was cut by 6 bases and J by 1 base, with 6 bases left in between. This CDR3 contains 12 residues. Per germline, CDR1 SEHNR and CDR2 FQNEAQ (reference sequence). CDR3 nucleotides: TGTGCCAGCAGGGACAGCCAAGAGACCCAGTACTTC. Translating gives CASRDSQETQYF.

The chain couples TRBV9 to TRBJ1-2; 7 bases line up with TRBD1. The CDR3 length is 15 residues. Germline lookup yields CDR1 SGDLS and CDR2 YYNGEE. J gave up 3 bases and V 3 bases, and 8 bases lay outside the gene matches. CDR3 sequence: CASSAPGQGDYGYTF. Written as DNA, the CDR3 is TGTGCCAGCAGCGCCCCCGGGCAGGGGGACTATGGCTACACCTTC. Complete variable domain (other parts from reference TRBV9 and TRBJ1-2): DSGVTQTPKHLITATGQRVTLRCSPRSGDLSVYWYQQSLDQGLQFLIQYYNGEERAKGNILERFSAQQFPDLHSELNLSSLELGDSALYFCASSAPGQGDYGYTFGSGTRLTVV.

The chain uses TRBV30 and TRBJ1-4; tentatively, D is TRBD1 (5 bases). The V gene lost 7 bases and the J gene lost 4 bases, with 16 bases spanning the gap. The length of the CDR3 is 14 residues. CDR1 and CDR2 (germline): GTSNPN, SVGIG (reference sequence). For the CDR3, the DNA is TGTGCCTCCACCCCGGGACTTAGTAATGAAAAACTGTTTTTT. Translation gives CASTPGLSNEKLFF. Supplemented by reference TRBV30 and TRBJ1-4, the full variable domain reads SQTIHQWPATLVQPVGSPLSLECTVEGTSNPNLYWYRQAAGRGLQLLFYSVGIGQISSEVPQNLSASRPQDRQFILSSKKLLLSDSGFYLCASTPGLSNEKLFFGSGTQLSVL.

The V gene is TRBV6-6, the J gene TRBJ1-5; D is unclear. The V end lost 7 bases, the J end lost 5 bases, and 12 bases lay between the germline ends. The CDR3 is made up of 13 amino acids. CDR1 and CDR2 from the germline V gene are MNHNY and SVGAGI (reference sequence). The CDR3 bases are TGTGCCAGCAACTCCCCACCCGATCAGCCCCAGCATTTT. It encodes CASNSPPDQPQHF.

The table lists this clone with a count of one. The J gene is TRBJ2-7, the V gene TRBV10-1, with 7 bases aligning to TRBD1. V lost 0 bases, J lost 1 base, and 3 bases stayed unmatched. The CDR3 contains 15 residues. Germline V gene sequence: CDR1 WNHNN, CDR2 SYGVQD (reference sequence). CDR3: CASSESQGESYEQYF. CDR3 sequence (DNA): TGCGCCAGCAGTGAGTCCCAGGGGGAATCCTACGAGCAGTACTTC.

The chain is built from TRBV12-3 or TRBV12-4 and TRBJ2-5; D is undetermined. The CDR3 sequence is 12 residues long. The ends were cut back, 7 bases at V and 7 bases at J, with 13 bases in the middle. The CDR3 DNA reads TGTGCCAGCAAGTCTATGCAGGCGACCCAGTACTTC. Translated, it gives CASKSMQATQYF.

The chain carries TRBV27 and TRBJ1-4; D is possibly TRBD1 (5 bases). Germline lookup yields CDR1 MNHEY and CDR2 SMNVEV (reference sequence). The CDR3 runs to 13 residues. V lost 0 bases to trimming and J lost 13 bases, with 12 bases between them. CDR3 sequence (DNA): TGTGCCAGCAGTTTATCGGGACTCCCGCCACTGTTTTTT. Translating it yields CASSLSGLPPLFF. The variable domain in full, completed from reference TRBV27 and TRBJ1-4, reads EAQVTQNPRYLITVTGKKLTVTCSQNMNHEYMSWYRQDPGLGLRQIYYSMNVEVTDKGDVPEGYKVSRKEKRNFPLILESPSPNQTSLYFCASSLSGLPPLFFGSGTQLSVL.

This sequence joins TRBV30 and TRBJ2-1; TRBD1 is a possible D gene (7 bases). The CDR3 is made up of 15 amino acids. Trimming cost V 6 bases and J 1 base, with 16 bases left between them. Germline CDR1 is GTSNPN and CDR2 is SVGIG (reference sequence). CDR3 sequence (DNA): TGTGCCTGCTCAGGGGGGCGGGGATCCTACAATGAGCAGTTCTTC. Its protein product is CACSGGRGSYNEQFF.

This chain joins TRBV9 and TRBJ1-4; D is ambiguous. The CDR3 has 14 amino acids. V was pared by 6 bases and J by 4 bases, with 13 bases between. Germline CDR1 reads SGDLS; CDR2 reads YYNGEE. In DNA, the CDR3 is TGTGCCAGCAAGGGAGACACTCATAATGAAAAACTGTTTTTT. It specifies CASKGDTHNEKLFF.

A few counts support this clone. The chain combines TRBV21-1 with TRBJ1-1; the table assigns TRBD1, which was not confirmed against the DNA. TRBV21-1 is given as a pseudogene. The CDR3 runs 15 residues. The CDR3 is CASSSRDRVNTEAFF. In DNA, the CDR3 is TGTGCCAGCAGCTCCCGGGACAGGGTGAACACTGAAGCTTTCTTT.

The chain links TRBV9 to TRBJ1-1; D perhaps matches TRBD1 (6 bases). The V gene's germline CDR1 is SGDLS and CDR2 YYNGEE. V lost 1 base, J lost 7 bases, and 20 bases lay in between. This CDR3 has 16 residues. The DNA for the CDR3 is TGTGCCAGCAGCGTAAGCAGGGGTCCTCTTGGGGTTGAAGCTTTCTTT. Protein product: CASSVSRGPLGVEAFF. Together with reference TRBV9 and TRBJ1-1, the CDR3 gives the full variable domain: DSGVTQTPKHLITATGQRVTLRCSPRSGDLSVYWYQQSLDQGLQFLIQYYNGEERAKGNILERFSAQQFPDLHSELNLSSLELGDSALYFCASSVSRGPLGVEAFFGQGTRLTVV.

The J gene is TRBJ2-1, the V gene TRBV4-1; TRBD2 is a possible D gene (5 bases). Germline V lookup: CDR1 MGHRA, CDR2 YSYEKL. The CDR3 covers 15 residues. V was trimmed by 0 bases and J by 0 bases, leaving 6 bases between them. In DNA form, the CDR3 reads TGCGCCAGCAGCCAAGAGGGGAGCTCCTACAATGAGCAGTTCTTC. Its protein product is CASSQEGSSYNEQFF.

The chain carries TRBV19 and TRBJ1-2; the D is unclear. Germline values: CDR1 LNHDA, CDR2 SQIVND (reference sequence). The CDR3 has 13 amino acids. V lost 1 base and J 8 bases, leaving 11 bases between the germline ends. The CDR3 loop is CASSIAESWGYTF. The CDR3 coding sequence is TGTGCCAGTAGTATAGCTGAGAGCTGGGGCTACACCTTC.

The gene calls are TRBV6-2 or TRBV6-3 and TRBJ2-6; D is unresolved. The length of the CDR3 is 17 residues. Looked up from germline, CDR1 is MNHEY and CDR2 is SVGEGT. V lost 1 base to trimming and J lost 1 base, with 11 bases between them. The CDR3 sequence: CASSYWAGPSGANVLTF. The CDR3 DNA sequence: TGTGCCAGCAGTTACTGGGCTGGTCCATCTGGGGCCAACGTCCTGACTTTC.

V usage is TRBV5-6 and J usage is TRBJ1-1; D perhaps matches TRBD1 (5 bases). CDR3 size: 15 residues. Germline V lookup: CDR1 SGHDT, CDR2 YYEEEE. V was cut by 4 bases and J by 3 bases, with 16 bases left in between. CDR3 sequence: CASSGRGTSYTEAFF. CDR3 DNA: TGTGCCAGCAGCGGACGCGGGACCTCATACACTGAAGCTTTCTTT.